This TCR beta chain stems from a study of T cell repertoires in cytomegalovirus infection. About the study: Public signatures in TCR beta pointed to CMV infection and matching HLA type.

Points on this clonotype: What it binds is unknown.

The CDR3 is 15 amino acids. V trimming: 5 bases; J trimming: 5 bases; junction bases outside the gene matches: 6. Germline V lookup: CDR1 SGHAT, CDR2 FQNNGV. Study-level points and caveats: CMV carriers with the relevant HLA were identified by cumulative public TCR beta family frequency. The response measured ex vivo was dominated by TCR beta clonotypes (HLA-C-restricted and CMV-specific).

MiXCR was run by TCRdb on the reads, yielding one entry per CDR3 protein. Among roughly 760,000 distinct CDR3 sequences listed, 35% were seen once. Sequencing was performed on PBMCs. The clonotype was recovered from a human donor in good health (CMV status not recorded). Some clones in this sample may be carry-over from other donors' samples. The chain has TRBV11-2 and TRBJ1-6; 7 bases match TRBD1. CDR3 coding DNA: TGTGCCAGCAGCGCTTACGGGACAGATAATTCACCCCTCCACTTT. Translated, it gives CASSAYGTDNSPLHF.